This T cell receptor beta chain is drawn from a study of CD8 T cells in ankylosing spondylitis. TCRdb passed the 5' RACE reads through MiXCR, listing each CDR3 protein once. The profile shows under 250,000 distinct CDR3 sequences, roughly 32% of them singletons. The ends lost 4 bases at V and 2 bases at J; junction bases unmatched: 4. Looked up from germline, CDR1 is MDHEN and CDR2 is SYDVKM. The CDR3 runs 14 residues. Sequenced input: blood, either unsorted or a sorted T cell fraction (not recorded which). The chain links TRBV28 to TRBJ1-2, with 7 bases lining up with TRBD1. The sequence came from a male donor with ankylosing spondylitis or in good health (not recorded which). The CDR3 nucleotides are TGTGCCAGCAGTTCCTTGACAGGGAACTATGGCTACACCTTC. Protein sequence: CASSSLTGNYGYTF.